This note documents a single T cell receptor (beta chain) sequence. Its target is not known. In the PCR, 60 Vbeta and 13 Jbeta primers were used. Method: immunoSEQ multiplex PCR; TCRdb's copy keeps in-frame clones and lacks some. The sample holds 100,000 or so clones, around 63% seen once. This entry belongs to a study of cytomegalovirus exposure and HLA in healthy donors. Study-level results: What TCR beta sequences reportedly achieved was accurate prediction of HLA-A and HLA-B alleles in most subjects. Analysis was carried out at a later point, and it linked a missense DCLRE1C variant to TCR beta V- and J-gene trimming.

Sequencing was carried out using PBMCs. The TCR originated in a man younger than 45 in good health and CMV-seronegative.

The CDR3 loop is CASSQIQANSPLHF. The CDR3 nucleotides are TGTGCCAGCAGCCAGATACAGGCTAATTCACCCCTCCACTTT. The V gene is TRBV14, the J gene TRBJ1-6; D might be TRBD1 (5 bases). The CDR3 extends over 14 amino acids. Germline V gene data show CDR1 as SGHDN and CDR2 as FVKESK. V dropped 3 bases and J dropped 6 bases, with 9 bases sitting between them.